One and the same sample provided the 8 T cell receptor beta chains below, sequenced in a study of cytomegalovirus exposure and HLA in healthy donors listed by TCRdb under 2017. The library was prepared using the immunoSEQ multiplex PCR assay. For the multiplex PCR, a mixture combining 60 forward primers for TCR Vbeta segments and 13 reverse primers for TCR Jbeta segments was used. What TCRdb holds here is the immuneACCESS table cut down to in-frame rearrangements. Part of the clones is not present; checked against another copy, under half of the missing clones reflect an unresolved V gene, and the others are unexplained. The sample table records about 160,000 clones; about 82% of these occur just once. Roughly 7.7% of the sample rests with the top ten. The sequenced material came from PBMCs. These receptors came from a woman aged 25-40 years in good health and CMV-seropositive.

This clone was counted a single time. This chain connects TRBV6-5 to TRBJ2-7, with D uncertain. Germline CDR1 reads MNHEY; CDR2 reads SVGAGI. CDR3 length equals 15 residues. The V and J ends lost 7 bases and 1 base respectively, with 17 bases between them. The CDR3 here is CASKKTASISYEQYF. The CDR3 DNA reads TGTGCCAGCAAAAAAACAGCTTCCATTTCCTACGAGCAGTACTTC.

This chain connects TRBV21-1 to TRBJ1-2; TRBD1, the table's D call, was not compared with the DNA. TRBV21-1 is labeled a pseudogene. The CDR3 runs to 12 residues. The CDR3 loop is CASSEGVDGYTF. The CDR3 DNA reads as TGTGCCAGCAGCGAGGGGGTGGATGGCTACACCTTC.

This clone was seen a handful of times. CDR3 protein: CASAPGTSGGISGELFF. CDR3 DNA: TGTGCTAGTGCCCCCGGGACTAGCGGGGGAATAAGCGGGGAGCTGTTTTTT. The rearrangement joins TRBV12-5 to TRBJ2-2, with 14 bases aligning to TRBD2. Trimming at V came to 7 bases and at J to 7 bases, leaving 11 bases not matched to a gene. The CDR3 is made up of 17 amino acids. Germline V gene data show CDR1 as LGHNT and CDR2 as FRNRAP.

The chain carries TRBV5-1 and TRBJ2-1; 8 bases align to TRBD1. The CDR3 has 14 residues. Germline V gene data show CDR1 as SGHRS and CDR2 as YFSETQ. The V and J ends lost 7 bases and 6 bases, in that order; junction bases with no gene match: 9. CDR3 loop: CASVGGQGTNEQFF. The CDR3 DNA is TGCGCCAGCGTCGGTGGACAGGGAACCAATGAGCAGTTCTTC.

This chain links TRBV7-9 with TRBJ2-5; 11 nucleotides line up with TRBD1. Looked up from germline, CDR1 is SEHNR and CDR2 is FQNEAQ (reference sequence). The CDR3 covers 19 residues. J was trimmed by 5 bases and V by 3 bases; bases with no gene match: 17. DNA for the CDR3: TGTGCCAGCAGCTTCGGGGACAGGGGGTTTTACTACACCGGTGAGACCCAGTACTTC. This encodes CASSFGDRGFYYTGETQYF.

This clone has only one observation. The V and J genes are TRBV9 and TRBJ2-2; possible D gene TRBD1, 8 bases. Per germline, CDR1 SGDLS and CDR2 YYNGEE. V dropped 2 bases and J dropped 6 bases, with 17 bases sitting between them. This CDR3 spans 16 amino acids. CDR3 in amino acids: CASSVGQGGMSGELFF. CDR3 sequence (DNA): TGTGCCAGCAGCGTCGGACAGGGAGGGATGTCCGGGGAGCTGTTTTTT. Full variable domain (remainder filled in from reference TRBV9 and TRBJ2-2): DSGVTQTPKHLITATGQRVTLRCSPRSGDLSVYWYQQSLDQGLQFLIQYYNGEERAKGNILERFSAQQFPDLHSELNLSSLELGDSALYFCASSVGQGGMSGELFFGEGSRLTVL.

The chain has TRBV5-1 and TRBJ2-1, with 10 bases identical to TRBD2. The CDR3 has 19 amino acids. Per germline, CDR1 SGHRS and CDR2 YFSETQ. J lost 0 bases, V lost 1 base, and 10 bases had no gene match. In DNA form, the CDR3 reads TGCGCCAGCAGCTTGACTCTAGCGGGGGCCCATGTCTCCTACAATGAGCAGTTCTTC. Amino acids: CASSLTLAGAHVSYNEQFF.

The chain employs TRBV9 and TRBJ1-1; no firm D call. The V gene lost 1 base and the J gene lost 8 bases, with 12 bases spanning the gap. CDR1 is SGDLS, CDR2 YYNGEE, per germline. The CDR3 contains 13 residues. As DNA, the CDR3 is TGTGCCAGCAGCGTATTCCTGGACTCAGAAGCTTTCTTT. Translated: CASSVFLDSEAFF.